Listed below are T cell receptor beta chains from one sample, sequenced in a study of blood T cell repertoires in COVID-19. The protocol was immunoSEQ multiplex PCR, while the TCRdb copy is restricted to in-frame clones and leaves out a portion. The repertoire holds 60,000 or so clones, with roughly 70% as singletons. Material for sequencing was PBMCs or T cells enriched from blood (not recorded which). These receptors were taken from a woman aged 55-69 years who had been exposed to COVID-19. CDR3s include the opening cysteine and the closing phenylalanine or tryptophan. Each record gives: D gene, V gene, clone size, J gene, CDR3 DNA, CDR3 protein. D genes are given only for firm matches. Clone size is stated in some rows and not others, as once, few, many or a class when expanded.

d_gene: TRBD1; v_gene: TRBV30; abundance: NA; j_gene: TRBJ1-4; CDR3nt: TGTGCCTGGAGTGTACAGGGGGGAGTTAATGAAAAACTGTTTTTT; CDR3aa: CAWSVQGGVNEKLFF
d_gene: NA; v_gene: TRBV19; abundance: NA; j_gene: TRBJ1-1; CDR3nt: TGTGCCAGTAGTACCCAGACAGCAATGAACACTGAAGCTTTCTTT; CDR3aa: CASSTQTAMNTEAFF
d_gene: TRBD2; v_gene: TRBV28; abundance: NA; j_gene: TRBJ2-1; CDR3nt: TGTGCCAGCAGTGACTCTAGCGGGAGGCTCAATGAGCAGTTCTTC; CDR3aa: CASSDSSGRLNEQFF
d_gene: NA; v_gene: TRBV3-1/TRBV3-2; abundance: many; j_gene: TRBJ2-7; CDR3nt: TGTGCCAGCAGCTCGTCTGGGGGCCTCTCCTTGGAGCAGTACTTC; CDR3aa: CASSSSGGLSLEQYF
d_gene: NA; v_gene: TRBV2; abundance: few; j_gene: TRBJ1-1; CDR3nt: TGTGCCTGGACTAGGCTTTCTTCGAACACTGAAGCTTTCTTT; CDR3aa: CAWTRLSSNTEAFF
d_gene: NA; v_gene: TRBV28; abundance: NA; j_gene: TRBJ1-2; CDR3nt: TGTGCCAGCAGTTTTGAGGGAGGTGGCAGTAATCGCGGCTACACCTTC; CDR3aa: CASSFEGGGSNRGYTF
d_gene: TRBD1; v_gene: TRBV27; abundance: NA; j_gene: TRBJ2-7; CDR3nt: TGTGCCAGCAGTTTAAACAGGGGGTCAGGCGAGCAGTACTTC; CDR3aa: CASSLNRGSGEQYF
d_gene: TRBD1; v_gene: TRBV30; abundance: NA; j_gene: TRBJ1-2; CDR3nt: TGTGCCTGGAGTGTACAGGGGGCAACACCCCCCACCTTC; CDR3aa: CAWSVQGATPPTF
d_gene: NA; v_gene: TRBV20-1; abundance: NA; j_gene: TRBJ2-3; CDR3nt: TGCAGTGCTAGAGATGAGACGCAGTATTTT; CDR3aa: CSARDETQYF
d_gene: TRBD1; v_gene: TRBV2; abundance: NA; j_gene: TRBJ2-3; CDR3nt: TGTGCCAGCAGTCAAAGGGGGCTAGGGACAGATACGCAGTATTTT; CDR3aa: CASSQRGLGTDTQYF
d_gene: NA; v_gene: TRBV6-2/TRBV6-3; abundance: NA; j_gene: TRBJ2-4; CDR3nt: TGTGCCAGCAGTTACCCCAAGCAAGGGGCACCCAAAAACATTCAGTACTTC; CDR3aa: CASSYPKQGAPKNIQYF
d_gene: NA; v_gene: TRBV12-3/TRBV12-4; abundance: NA; j_gene: TRBJ2-7; CDR3nt: TGTGCCAGCAGTCAGGGCTACGAGCAGTACTTC; CDR3aa: CASSQGYEQYF
d_gene: NA; v_gene: TRBV27; abundance: NA; j_gene: TRBJ2-5; CDR3nt: TGTGCCAGCAGTTTTTACGATTCCGGGAGAGACCAAGAGACCCAGTACTTC; CDR3aa: CASSFYDSGRDQETQYF
d_gene: TRBD2; v_gene: TRBV6-1; abundance: many; j_gene: TRBJ2-1; CDR3nt: TGTGCCAGCAGTGAACGCGCGGGAGGTTTCAATGAGCAGTTCTTC; CDR3aa: CASSERAGGFNEQFF
d_gene: NA; v_gene: TRBV3-1/TRBV3-2; abundance: NA; j_gene: TRBJ2-3; CDR3nt: TGTGCCAGCAGCCCGGAGTGGACAGATACGCAGTATTTT; CDR3aa: CASSPEWTDTQYF
d_gene: NA; v_gene: TRBV6-7; abundance: NA; j_gene: TRBJ2-5; CDR3nt: TGTGCCAACCGAGAACCCCACCCCCCGGAGACCCAGTACTTC; CDR3aa: CANREPHPPETQYF
d_gene: TRBD1; v_gene: TRBV5-1; abundance: few; j_gene: TRBJ2-7; CDR3nt: TGCGCCAGCAGCGACTACCTAACAGGGGACGAGCAGTACTTC; CDR3aa: CASSDYLTGDEQYF
d_gene: TRBD2; v_gene: TRBV28; abundance: NA; j_gene: TRBJ2-1; CDR3nt: TGTGCCAGCCAGTCGGGGGGGCAGGGTGAGCAGTTCTTC; CDR3aa: CASQSGGQGEQFF
d_gene: TRBD2; v_gene: TRBV5-4; abundance: NA; j_gene: TRBJ2-2; CDR3nt: TGTGCCAGCAGCTTGGGGATCGGAGCGGGGTACACCGGGGAGCTGTTTTTT; CDR3aa: CASSLGIGAGYTGELFF
d_gene: NA; v_gene: TRBV29-1; abundance: NA; j_gene: TRBJ1-1; CDR3nt: TGCAGCGTTGAACAGGGCTTCACTGAAGCTTTCTTT; CDR3aa: CSVEQGFTEAFF
d_gene: NA; v_gene: TRBV6-5; abundance: NA; j_gene: TRBJ2-2; CDR3nt: TGTGCCAGCAGGACATCAACGGCGGGGGAGCTGTTTTTT; CDR3aa: CASRTSTAGELFF
d_gene: NA; v_gene: TRBV7-2; abundance: NA; j_gene: TRBJ1-5; CDR3nt: TGTGCCAGCAGCCCGGGGGGTTCCAATCAGCCCCAGCATTTT; CDR3aa: CASSPGGSNQPQHF